This is a list of T cell receptor beta chains from one sample in a study of T-cell memory formation after mild COVID-19. TCRdb reprocessed the 5' RACE reads via MiXCR and lists one record per CDR3 protein. The sample holds 80,000 to 90,000 distinct CDR3 sequences; around a quarter are singletons and the top ten take less than 55%. The sample taken for sequencing was PBMCs or a T cell subset sorted from them (not recorded which). These receptors were taken from a man aged 18 to 35 who had mild COVID-19 (a few samples of this study predate the infection). Cell type and time point are not known. Both conserved end residues are part of each CDR3. The D gene is left open where the match is weak. Clone sizes are given selectively: once, few, many, or a class where the clone is expanded.

v_gene	d_gene	abundance	j_gene	len	CDR3nt	CDR3aa
TRBV4-1	NA	NA	TRBJ2-5	15	TGCGCCAGCAGCCAAGGCCCCGGGACGAAAGAGACCCAGTACTTC	CASSQGPGTKETQYF
TRBV29-1	NA	NA	TRBJ1-3	13	TGCAGCGCGGAGGGGATCTCTGGAAACACCATATATTTT	CSAEGISGNTIYF
TRBV29-1	NA	few	TRBJ2-1	16	TGCAGCGTTGAAGACACAGTGCGACTGATCTACAATGAGCAGTTCTTC	CSVEDTVRLIYNEQFF
TRBV4-3	TRBD2	few	TRBJ2-5	18	TGCGCCAGCAGCCAAGATTGGTTTAGCGGGCCCTTCCAAGAGACCCAGTACTTC	CASSQDWFSGPFQETQYF
TRBV27	NA	NA	TRBJ2-1	10	TGTGCCACCCTGTCGCGGGAGCAGTTCTTC	CATLSREQFF
TRBV27	TRBD1	few	TRBJ2-3	15	TGTGCCAGCAGTCAGGGGGTGGGAGGCACAGATACGCAGTATTTT	CASSQGVGGTDTQYF
TRBV20-1	NA	NA	TRBJ2-5	14	TGCAGTGCTAGCGAGGGCGGTGTCCAAGAGACCCAGTACTTC	CSASEGGVQETQYF
TRBV7-9	TRBD2	NA	TRBJ2-5	15	TGTGCCAGCAGCCCCCTAGCGGGACTTCAAGAGACCCAGTACTTC	CASSPLAGLQETQYF
TRBV4-2	TRBD1	few	TRBJ1-1	12	TGTGCCAGCAGCCTCATGACAGGGGTGGCTTTCTTT	CASSLMTGVAFF
TRBV27	NA	NA	TRBJ1-2	15	TGTGCCAGCAGTTTATCTCTCGCAGGGAACTATGGCTACACCTTC	CASSLSLAGNYGYTF
TRBV12-3/TRBV12-4	NA	few	TRBJ1-2	12	TGTGCCAGCAGTCGGACGGGCTATGGCTACACCTTC	CASSRTGYGYTF
TRBV5-1	NA	NA	TRBJ2-7	13	TGCGCCAGCAGCCTTGGGACTGTCTACGAGCAGTACTTC	CASSLGTVYEQYF
TRBV6-5	NA	NA	TRBJ2-7	16	TGTGCCAGCAGTTACTCCGGGACCCAGACGATCTACGAGCAGTACTTC	CASSYSGTQTIYEQYF
TRBV7-8	TRBD2	many	TRBJ2-3	18	TGTGCCAGCAGACCTACCCTGGGACTAGCGGGGCCCACAGATACGCAGTATTTT	CASRPTLGLAGPTDTQYF